These T cell receptor beta chains were read from a single sample in a study of T cells in Graves' hyperthyroidism and ophthalmopathy. Via MiXCR, TCRdb re-called the multiplex PCR reads, giving one row per CDR3 protein. The sample lists some 580,000 distinct CDR3 sequences; about a sixth were seen once. Sequencing was done on a sample of blood. These receptors all stem from a woman aged 35 to 49 with Graves' ophthalmopathy. The CDR3 runs from the conserved cysteine through the conserved F or W. The D gene is left open where the match is weak. The size of a clone is reported for some rows only, either as once, few or many, or as a class for expanded clones.

CDR3 protein: CASSQDRRQYTTNEKLFF; CDR3 DNA: TGCGCCAGCAGCCAAGATCGAAGGCAGTACACAACTAATGAAAAACTGTTTTTT; clone size: -; V gene: TRBV4-1; J gene: TRBJ1-4; D gene: -
CDR3 protein: CASSRVAGRTGELFF; CDR3 DNA: TGTGCCAGCAGCCGAGTGGCGGGACGGACCGGGGAGCTGTTTTTT; clone size: few; V gene: TRBV3-1; J gene: TRBJ2-2; D gene: -
CDR3 protein: CASRRSPTGELFF; CDR3 DNA: TGTGCCAGTCGACGCTCACCAACCGGGGAGCTGTTTTTT; clone size: many; V gene: TRBV2; J gene: TRBJ2-2; D gene: -
CDR3 protein: CASSLSQGASPLHF; CDR3 DNA: TGTGCCAGCAGCTTGAGTCAGGGAGCATCACCCCTCCACTTT; clone size: few; V gene: TRBV5-8; J gene: TRBJ1-6; D gene: -
CDR3 protein: CASSLEASGSYTGELFF; CDR3 DNA: TGCGCCAGCAGCTTGGAGGCTAGCGGGAGTTATACCGGGGAGCTGTTTTTT; clone size: -; V gene: TRBV5-1; J gene: TRBJ2-2; D gene: TRBD2
CDR3 protein: CASSSTGVDYEQYF; CDR3 DNA: TGTGCCAGCAGCTCTACCGGGGTCGACTACGAGCAGTACTTC; clone size: many; V gene: TRBV7-8; J gene: TRBJ2-7; D gene: -
CDR3 protein: CASSPGLAGVEQFF; CDR3 DNA: TGTGCCAGCAGCCCCGGACTAGCGGGAGTTGAGCAGTTCTTC; clone size: few; V gene: TRBV11-2; J gene: TRBJ2-1; D gene: TRBD2
CDR3 protein: CASSGRQGVINSPLHF; CDR3 DNA: TGTGCCAGCAGTGGACGACAGGGGGTGATTAATTCACCCCTCCACTTT; clone size: -; V gene: TRBV6-1; J gene: TRBJ1-6; D gene: TRBD1
CDR3 protein: CASSLRTGGPGAEAFF; CDR3 DNA: TGTGCCAGCAGCTTGCGGACAGGGGGTCCCGGGGCTGAAGCTTTCTTT; clone size: -; V gene: TRBV7-9; J gene: TRBJ1-1; D gene: TRBD1
CDR3 protein: CASSEIAGVRNEQFF; CDR3 DNA: TGTGCCAGCAGTGAAATAGCGGGAGTTAGAAATGAGCAGTTCTTC; clone size: many; V gene: TRBV2; J gene: TRBJ2-1; D gene: TRBD2
CDR3 protein: CASSLARDIIVRDEQFF; CDR3 DNA: TGCGCCAGCAGCTTGGCCCGGGACATCATCGTCCGGGATGAGCAGTTCTTC; clone size: few; V gene: TRBV5-1; J gene: TRBJ2-1; D gene: -
CDR3 protein: CASSFNRGGSEAFF; CDR3 DNA: TGCGCCAGCAGCTTTAACAGGGGTGGGTCTGAAGCTTTCTTT; clone size: many; V gene: TRBV5-1; J gene: TRBJ1-1; D gene: TRBD1
CDR3 protein: CASSLLALSYEQYF; CDR3 DNA: TGTGCCAGCAGTTTACTAGCGCTCTCCTACGAGCAGTACTTC; clone size: many; V gene: TRBV28; J gene: TRBJ2-7; D gene: -
CDR3 protein: CARRDPANEKLFF; CDR3 DNA: TGCGCCAGACGGGACCCGGCTAATGAAAAACTGTTTTTT; clone size: -; V gene: TRBV10-1; J gene: TRBJ1-4; D gene: -
CDR3 protein: CASSPFRRNNSPLHF; CDR3 DNA: TGTGCCAGCAGCCCCTTTCGACGGAATAATTCACCCCTCCACTTT; clone size: many; V gene: TRBV3-1; J gene: TRBJ1-6; D gene: -
CDR3 protein: CASSSPVRSGGEQYF; CDR3 DNA: TGTGCCAGCAGTTCCCCGGTTCGTTCAGGGGGTGAGCAGTACTTC; clone size: many; V gene: TRBV28; J gene: TRBJ2-7; D gene: TRBD1
CDR3 protein: CASSTTLAGELPSTDTQYF; CDR3 DNA: TGTGCCAGCAGCACGACTTTAGCGGGGGAACTCCCTAGCACAGATACGCAGTATTTT; clone size: -; V gene: TRBV11-2; J gene: TRBJ2-3; D gene: TRBD2
CDR3 protein: CASSLYGPSSYNEQFF; CDR3 DNA: TGTGCCAGCAGCTTGTACGGACCCAGCTCCTACAATGAGCAGTTCTTC; clone size: many; V gene: TRBV7-3; J gene: TRBJ2-1; D gene: -
CDR3 protein: CASSSPDRGLQETQYF; CDR3 DNA: TGTGCCAGCAGTTCCCCGGACAGGGGACTCCAAGAGACCCAGTACTTC; clone size: -; V gene: TRBV12-3/TRBV12-4; J gene: TRBJ2-5; D gene: TRBD1
CDR3 protein: CATSDSRTPLYEQYF; CDR3 DNA: TGTGCCACCAGTGATTCCAGGACCCCCCTCTACGAGCAGTACTTC; clone size: few; V gene: TRBV24-1; J gene: TRBJ2-7; D gene: -
CDR3 protein: CASSLDVAAGDRRFF; CDR3 DNA: TGTGCCAGCAGCTTAGATGTCGCAGCGGGAGATCGACGGTTCTTC; clone size: -; V gene: TRBV7-8; J gene: TRBJ2-1; D gene: TRBD2
CDR3 protein: CASSDQTGGAETQYF; CDR3 DNA: TGTGCCAGCAGTGACCAGACAGGGGGCGCGGAGACCCAGTACTTC; clone size: -; V gene: TRBV6-1; J gene: TRBJ2-5; D gene: TRBD1
CDR3 protein: CASSYFGQGTEAFF; CDR3 DNA: TGTGCCAGCAGTTATTTCGGACAGGGGACTGAAGCTTTCTTT; clone size: many; V gene: TRBV6-1; J gene: TRBJ1-1; D gene: TRBD1
CDR3 protein: CASSLSVSGRDNEQFF; CDR3 DNA: TGTGCCAGCAGCTTGTCTGTAAGCGGGAGGGACAATGAGCAGTTCTTC; clone size: many; V gene: TRBV5-5; J gene: TRBJ2-1; D gene: TRBD2
CDR3 protein: CASSFQSGGLTGELFF; CDR3 DNA: TGTGCCAGCAGCTTTCAATCGGGGGGCCTCACCGGGGAGCTGTTTTTT; clone size: few; V gene: TRBV5-8; J gene: TRBJ2-2; D gene: -
CDR3 protein: CAWKFNGYYNEQFF; CDR3 DNA: TGTGCCTGGAAGTTTAACGGATACTACAATGAGCAGTTCTTC; clone size: many; V gene: TRBV30; J gene: TRBJ2-1; D gene: -
CDR3 protein: CASSYSGRAYNEQFF; CDR3 DNA: TGTGCCAGCAGCTATAGCGGGAGGGCCTACAATGAGCAGTTCTTC; clone size: many; V gene: TRBV11-3; J gene: TRBJ2-1; D gene: TRBD2
CDR3 protein: CASSSWDPAQGQDTQYF; CDR3 DNA: TGTGCCAGCAGTAGTTGGGACCCGGCGCAGGGTCAAGATACGCAGTATTTT; clone size: once; V gene: TRBV5-6; J gene: TRBJ2-3; D gene: -
CDR3 protein: CASSAQAISGNTIYF; CDR3 DNA: TGTGCCAGCAGCGCACAGGCGATTTCTGGAAACACCATATATTTT; clone size: -; V gene: TRBV9; J gene: TRBJ1-3; D gene: -
CDR3 protein: CASSKASAGGNSPLHF; CDR3 DNA: TGTGCCAGCAGTAAGGCCTCGGCAGGGGGGAATTCACCCCTCCACTTT; clone size: few; V gene: TRBV6-1; J gene: TRBJ1-6; D gene: TRBD1
CDR3 protein: CSVPPRVGDTEAFF; CDR3 DNA: TGCAGCGTACCCCCTAGGGTGGGGGACACTGAAGCTTTCTTT; clone size: many; V gene: TRBV20-1; J gene: TRBJ1-1; D gene: -
CDR3 protein: CSARRTGRAFF; CDR3 DNA: TGCAGTGCTAGACGGACAGGGAGGGCTTTCTTT; clone size: many; V gene: TRBV20-1; J gene: TRBJ1-1; D gene: TRBD1
CDR3 protein: CASSLTSPPDTQYF; CDR3 DNA: TGTGCCAGCAGCTTAACTAGTCCACCAGATACGCAGTATTTT; clone size: -; V gene: TRBV7-3; J gene: TRBJ2-3; D gene: -
CDR3 protein: CASSSQGTQETQYF; CDR3 DNA: TGTGCCAGCTCATCTCAGGGGACCCAAGAGACCCAGTACTTC; clone size: many; V gene: TRBV18; J gene: TRBJ2-5; D gene: -
CDR3 protein: CASSSQRTSGSYEQYF; CDR3 DNA: TGTGCCAGCAGTTCCCAGCGGACGAGTGGAAGTTACGAGCAGTACTTC; clone size: many; V gene: TRBV28; J gene: TRBJ2-7; D gene: -
CDR3 protein: CASSPGIAGPYEQYF; CDR3 DNA: TGTGCCAGCAGCCCCGGGATAGCGGGACCTTACGAGCAGTACTTC; clone size: few; V gene: TRBV7-6; J gene: TRBJ2-7; D gene: TRBD2
CDR3 protein: CASSFGTGYDEQYF; CDR3 DNA: TGTGCCAGCAGCTTCGGGACAGGGTACGACGAGCAGTACTTC; clone size: many; V gene: TRBV7-8; J gene: TRBJ2-7; D gene: TRBD1
CDR3 protein: CASSRTGASTDTQYF; CDR3 DNA: TGCGCCAGCAGCCGGACAGGGGCGAGCACAGATACGCAGTATTTT; clone size: -; V gene: TRBV5-1; J gene: TRBJ2-3; D gene: TRBD1
CDR3 protein: CASSSPRTGELFF; CDR3 DNA: TGTGCCAGCAGTTCTCCAAGAACCGGGGAGCTGTTTTTT; clone size: -; V gene: TRBV28; J gene: TRBJ2-2; D gene: -
CDR3 protein: CASSSIPWPYNEQFF; CDR3 DNA: TGTGCCAGCAGTTCCATCCCATGGCCCTACAATGAGCAGTTCTTC; clone size: many; V gene: TRBV27; J gene: TRBJ2-1; D gene: -
CDR3 protein: CANPHTAPAGNTIYF; CDR3 DNA: TGCGCCAACCCTCATACAGCGCCGGCTGGAAACACCATATATTTT; clone size: -; V gene: TRBV10-1; J gene: TRBJ1-3; D gene: -
CDR3 protein: CASIEDRAGTNEETQYF; CDR3 DNA: TGCGCCAGCATCGAGGACCGCGCAGGCACTAATGAAGAGACCCAGTACTTC; clone size: -; V gene: TRBV5-1; J gene: TRBJ2-5; D gene: -
CDR3 protein: CASSRTGTQGAFF; CDR3 DNA: TGTGCCAGCAGCCGAACCGGGACCCAGGGGGCTTTCTTT; clone size: many; V gene: TRBV14; J gene: TRBJ1-1; D gene: -
CDR3 protein: CASSDSDRGEQFF; CDR3 DNA: TGTGCCAGCAGTGACTCGGACCGTGGTGAGCAGTTCTTC; clone size: -; V gene: TRBV6-1; J gene: TRBJ2-1; D gene: -
CDR3 protein: CASSGTRSSYNEQFF; CDR3 DNA: TGTGCCAGCAGTGGGACCCGGAGCTCCTACAATGAGCAGTTCTTC; clone size: few; V gene: TRBV2; J gene: TRBJ2-1; D gene: -
CDR3 protein: CASGLGDDRAVHYGYTF; CDR3 DNA: TGTGCTAGTGGTTTGGGCGATGACAGGGCGGTGCACTATGGCTACACCTTC; clone size: many; V gene: TRBV12-5; J gene: TRBJ1-2; D gene: TRBD1
CDR3 protein: CASSEGLEFWEQFF; CDR3 DNA: TGTGCCAGCAGTGAAGGGTTAGAGTTCTGGGAGCAGTTCTTC; clone size: -; V gene: TRBV2; J gene: TRBJ2-1; D gene: -
CDR3 protein: CASNPGQGVPEQYF; CDR3 DNA: TGTGCCAGCAATCCGGGACAGGGTGTTCCCGAGCAGTACTTC; clone size: many; V gene: TRBV2; J gene: TRBJ2-7; D gene: TRBD1
CDR3 protein: CSRVIRTYEQYF; CDR3 DNA: TGCAGCAGGGTGATAAGGACCTACGAGCAGTACTTC; clone size: few; V gene: TRBV29-1; J gene: TRBJ2-7; D gene: -
CDR3 protein: CASSLASGTSGLGYNEQFF; CDR3 DNA: TGTGCCAGCAGCTTAGCCTCCGGGACTAGCGGCCTCGGGTACAATGAGCAGTTCTTC; clone size: many; V gene: TRBV7-8; J gene: TRBJ2-1; D gene: TRBD2
CDR3 protein: CASSLGATGQGNLYGYTF; CDR3 DNA: TGTGCCAGCAGTTTGGGTGCCACGGGACAGGGGAATTTGTATGGCTACACCTTC; clone size: many; V gene: TRBV28; J gene: TRBJ1-2; D gene: TRBD1
CDR3 protein: CASMGADRNYGYTF; CDR3 DNA: TGTGCCAGCATGGGTGCGGATCGTAACTATGGCTACACCTTC; clone size: few; V gene: TRBV6-1; J gene: TRBJ1-2; D gene: -
CDR3 protein: CASSSPTGVDEQFF; CDR3 DNA: TGTGCCAGCAGTTCGCCAACAGGGGTTGACGAGCAGTTCTTC; clone size: many; V gene: TRBV28; J gene: TRBJ2-1; D gene: TRBD1
CDR3 protein: CASSGPGGEQYF; CDR3 DNA: TGTGCCAGCAGTGGACCAGGGGGGGAGCAGTACTTC; clone size: many; V gene: TRBV28; J gene: TRBJ2-7; D gene: -
CDR3 protein: CASGLGPGQETYEQYF; CDR3 DNA: TGTGCTAGTGGTTTGGGACCGGGACAGGAGACCTACGAGCAGTACTTC; clone size: many; V gene: TRBV12-5; J gene: TRBJ2-7; D gene: TRBD1
CDR3 protein: CASSFGRDTNSPLHF; CDR3 DNA: TGTGCCAGCAGCTTCGGACGGGATACCAATTCACCCCTCCACTTT; clone size: -; V gene: TRBV7-9; J gene: TRBJ1-6; D gene: -
CDR3 protein: CASSQAWGEVYEQYF; CDR3 DNA: TGCGCCAGCAGCCAAGCGTGGGGAGAAGTATACGAGCAGTACTTC; clone size: many; V gene: TRBV4-1; J gene: TRBJ2-7; D gene: -
CDR3 protein: CASSLQGGGITEAFF; CDR3 DNA: TGTGCCAGCAGTTTACAAGGGGGCGGTATCACTGAAGCTTTCTTT; clone size: -; V gene: TRBV12-3/TRBV12-4; J gene: TRBJ1-1; D gene: TRBD1
CDR3 protein: CASSLGQGTGYTF; CDR3 DNA: TGCGCCAGCAGCCTTGGACAGGGAACTGGCTACACCTTC; clone size: -; V gene: TRBV4-1; J gene: TRBJ1-2; D gene: TRBD1
CDR3 protein: CASSQGRTGNQPQHF; CDR3 DNA: TGTGCCAGCAGCCAAGGACGGACGGGGAATCAGCCCCAGCATTTT; clone size: many; V gene: TRBV3-1; J gene: TRBJ1-5; D gene: -